This T cell receptor (beta chain) was retrieved from a study of identical twins. Findings and limits, study-wide: The abundant beta clonotypes from cord blood had fewer insertions, and memory repertoires had none of this. A cross-sectional statistical analysis, not follow-up of the same donors, supported the conclusions. Models underestimated out-of-frame TCR alpha sharing in monozygotic twins.

MiXCR was run by TCRdb on the 5' RACE reads, yielding one entry per CDR3 protein. The sample records more than 250,000 distinct CDR3 sequences, under 9% being singletons. The CDR3 contains 13 residues. Trimming removed 1 base from V and 3 bases from J, with 4 bases in between. CDR1 SGHRS and CDR2 YFSETQ come from the germline V gene. This clonotype was seen repeatedly, ten times or more. Its antigen is as yet unknown. The data were also submitted as part of a second study, on yellow fever vaccine responses in identical twins.

The genes are TRBV5-1 and TRBJ1-4; no definite D call. This TCR was sampled from a woman aged 18-29 years in good health. The source material was memory (CD45RO+) T cells sorted from blood. DNA of the CDR3: TGCGCCAGCAGCTTGCCACCTAATGAAAAACTGTTTTTT. Protein sequence: CASSLPPNEKLFF.